Listed below are T cell receptor beta chains from one sample, sequenced in a study of early stage breast cancer tumors. Sequencing was performed with immunoSEQ multiplex PCR; in TCRdb, only in-frame clones are kept and a portion is missing. The table includes some 41,000 clones, around 69% detected once. The material sequenced was blood. Receptors were obtained from a person aged 45-60 years with breast cancer. Each CDR3 is given with its conserved first and last residue. Each record gives: V gene, D gene, CDR3 length, J gene, CDR3 protein. D genes are given only for firm matches.

V: TRBV7-2; D: NA; length: 12; J: TRBJ1-2; CDR3: CASSFDRFGYTF
V: TRBV28; D: TRBD1; length: 13; J: TRBJ1-1; CDR3: CASSFRGVTEAFF
V: TRBV7-9; D: NA; length: 15; J: TRBJ2-6; CDR3: CASRSTFSGANVLTF
V: TRBV5-6; D: TRBD1; length: 12; J: TRBJ2-7; CDR3: CASSLDRVLQYF
V: TRBV5-1; D: TRBD2; length: 16; J: TRBJ2-3; CDR3: CASSPGLAGAGDTQYF
V: TRBV7-9; D: TRBD1; length: 14; J: TRBJ1-2; CDR3: CASSLGQGGYGYTF
V: TRBV19; D: NA; length: 15; J: TRBJ1-2; CDR3: CASSIGSGPNYGYTF
V: TRBV9; D: TRBD2; length: 15; J: TRBJ2-7; CDR3: CASSVREGRIYEQYF
V: TRBV16; D: NA; length: 16; J: TRBJ2-1; CDR3: CASSQSVGSSYNEQFF
V: TRBV16; D: NA; length: 13; J: TRBJ1-2; CDR3: CASSQWQTKGYTF
V: TRBV6-1; D: NA; length: 13; J: TRBJ1-5; CDR3: CASRQGKEQPQHF
V: TRBV9; D: NA; length: 15; J: TRBJ2-3; CDR3: CASSVEQVIGDTQYF
V: TRBV2; D: NA; length: 14; J: TRBJ1-1; CDR3: CASSEASTDTEAFF
V: TRBV29-1; D: TRBD1; length: 13; J: TRBJ2-7; CDR3: CSGRDSPTYEQYF
V: TRBV4-1; D: NA; length: 15; J: TRBJ1-3; CDR3: CASSQEVETGNTIYF
V: TRBV9; D: NA; length: 15; J: TRBJ2-7; CDR3: CASSVEATGYGEQYF
V: TRBV5-6; D: TRBD2; length: 14; J: TRBJ2-3; CDR3: CASIRLAITDTQYF
V: TRBV29-1; D: NA; length: 14; J: TRBJ1-4; CDR3: CSVRRADLNEKLFF
V: TRBV28; D: TRBD2; length: 17; J: TRBJ2-5; CDR3: CASDSGTSGREEETQYF
V: TRBV5-1; D: NA; length: 14; J: TRBJ2-1; CDR3: CASSLGDSHNEQFF
V: TRBV10-3; D: TRBD2; length: 15; J: TRBJ2-3; CDR3: CAISEAGGYTDTQYF
V: TRBV7-2; D: NA; length: 17; J: TRBJ2-3; CDR3: CASSQKAVAAYTDTQYF
V: TRBV5-4; D: TRBD2; length: 14; J: TRBJ2-5; CDR3: CASSLASGRETQYF
V: TRBV5-1; D: NA; length: 15; J: TRBJ1-5; CDR3: CASSLDGGSNQPQHF
V: TRBV7-3; D: TRBD2; length: 13; J: TRBJ2-7; CDR3: CASSLGGGYEQYF
V: TRBV5-1; D: TRBD1; length: 15; J: TRBJ2-3; CDR3: CASSWGTGGSDTQYF
V: TRBV5-1; D: TRBD1; length: 14; J: TRBJ2-5; CDR3: CASSGTGGAETQYF
V: TRBV7-3; D: TRBD1; length: 17; J: TRBJ2-2; CDR3: CASSYGPPDRGNGELFF
V: TRBV9; D: NA; length: 13; J: TRBJ1-1; CDR3: CASSVGGYTEAFF
V: TRBV27; D: TRBD1; length: 16; J: TRBJ1-2; CDR3: CASSLRTGAGRTGYTF
V: TRBV30; D: TRBD1; length: 16; J: TRBJ1-5; CDR3: CAWSVRDRGRGQPQHF
V: TRBV11-3; D: TRBD2; length: 16; J: TRBJ2-1; CDR3: CASSFTGTSGRSEQFF
V: TRBV6-1; D: NA; length: 14; J: TRBJ2-7; CDR3: CASSEVAGVSEQYF
V: TRBV6-5; D: NA; length: 13; J: TRBJ2-1; CDR3: CASSGANYNEQFF
V: TRBV5-1; D: TRBD1; length: 14; J: TRBJ2-1; CDR3: CASSLGTGNNEQFF